Shown below are 19 T cell receptor beta chains from a single sample sequenced in a study of blood T cell repertoires in COVID-19. Produced via immunoSEQ multiplex PCR; TCRdb's table is partial and in-frame only. Of about 260,000 clones listed, under 90% are singletons. The sample comprised peripheral blood. The receptors shown here come from a man aged 60 to 69 with acute or convalescent COVID-19.

This chain links TRBV6-5 with TRBJ2-7; a possible D gene is TRBD1 (7 bases). CDR1 and CDR2 (germline): MNHEY, SVGAGI. V lost 10 bases, J lost 3 bases, and 10 bases lay in between. The CDR3 sequence is 11 residues long. This CDR3 is CATGGFYEQYF. The CDR3 DNA is TGTGCCACAGGGGGGTTCTACGAGCAGTACTTC.

The CDR3 loop is CASSGQGVPDTQYF. The CDR3 nucleotides are TGTGCCAGCAGTGGTCAGGGGGTGCCAGATACGCAGTATTTT. The rearrangement uses TRBV2 and TRBJ2-3; 7 positions match TRBD1. Germline lookup yields CDR1 SNHLY and CDR2 FYNNEI. V dropped 4 bases and J dropped 4; count of bases not matched to a gene: 5. The CDR3 is 14 residues long.

The rearrangement joins TRBV7-2 to TRBJ1-5; the match to TRBD1 covers 8 bases. The ends lost 2 bases at V and 4 bases at J; junction bases unmatched: 7. This CDR3 comprises 16 residues. From germline, CDR1 is SGHTA and CDR2 FQGNSA. The CDR3 here is CASSLYQGAGNQPQHF. CDR3 sequence (DNA): TGTGCCAGCAGCTTATACCAGGGGGCGGGGAATCAGCCCCAGCATTTT.

The chain recombines TRBV13 with TRBJ2-3; D remains ambiguous. The V end lost 2 bases, the J end lost 6 bases, and 6 bases lay between the germline ends. The CDR3 is made up of 12 amino acids. Germline-derived CDR1 and CDR2 are PRHDT and FYEKMQ (reference sequence). The CDR3 sequence: CASSLTGDTQYF. The CDR3 DNA sequence: TGTGCCAGCAGCTTAACCGGGGATACGCAGTATTTT.

The rearrangement uses TRBV16 and TRBJ2-5; the D gene is possibly TRBD1 (5 bases). V was pared by 1 base and J by 1 base, with 16 bases between. From germline, CDR1 is KGHSY and CDR2 FQNENV. The CDR3 runs to 17 residues. CDR3 residues: CASSQFSGRDSQETQYF. DNA of the CDR3: TGTGCCAGCAGCCAATTTAGTGGCAGGGATTCCCAAGAGACCCAGTACTTC. Looking up the rest from reference TRBV16 and TRBJ2-5 gives the full variable domain: GEEVAQTPKHLVRGEGQKAKLYCAPIKGHSYVFWYQQVLKNEFKFLISFQNENVFDETGMPKERFSAKCLPNSPCSLEIQATKLEDSAVYFCASSQFSGRDSQETQYFGPGTRLLVL.

On this clone: Other DNA variants within this sample encode the same CDR3. The V and J genes are TRBV29-1 and TRBJ2-7; 7 bases align to TRBD1. Unmatched junction bases numbered 16, after V lost 7 bases and J lost 4 bases. Germline CDR1 reads SQVTM; CDR2 reads ANQGSEA. The CDR3 runs to 15 residues. CDR3 nucleotide sequence: TGCAGCGCGAAAAGGGGGCCGGGGTTTACGTACGAGCAGTACTTC. It specifies CSAKRGPGFTYEQYF.

CDR3: CASSPVRNTEAFF. The CDR3 DNA sequence: TGTGCCAGCTCACCGGTCAGGAACACTGAAGCTTTCTTT. V usage is TRBV18 and J usage is TRBJ1-1, with D unclear. The germline V and J ends were trimmed by 3 bases and 1 base, with 6 bases remaining between them. Germline V gene sequence: CDR1 KGHSH, CDR2 LQKENI. The CDR3 is 13 amino acids.

In DNA, the CDR3 is TGTGCCAGCAGCGGATCAGGGGGCGCAAATGAAGCTTTCTTT. Its translation is CASSGSGGANEAFF. This chain joins TRBV9 and TRBJ1-1, with TRBD1 matching 8 bases. CDR1 SGDLS and CDR2 YYNGEE come from the germline V gene. The ends lost 3 bases at V and 7 bases at J; junction bases unmatched: 8. The CDR3 contains 14 residues.

The CDR3: CASSEGWGRYEQYF. As DNA, the CDR3 is TGTGCCAGCAGTGAAGGGTGGGGGAGGTACGAGCAGTACTTC. This chain joins TRBV6-1 and TRBJ2-7; perhaps TRBD2 as D (6 bases). V lost 1 base and J 4 bases, leaving 11 bases between the germline ends. In germline, CDR1 is MNHNS, CDR2 SASEGT. The CDR3 spans 14 residues.

The chain is built from TRBV19 and TRBJ1-1; 7 positions agree with TRBD1. Germline CDR1 is LNHDA and CDR2 is SQIVND (reference sequence). The CDR3 spans 15 residues. Losses at the gene ends were 6 bases for V and 2 bases for J; bases not matched to a gene: 9. CDR3 bases: TGTGCCAGTAGGGGAGTAGGGACAGAAAACACTGAAGCTTTCTTT. Protein sequence: CASRGVGTENTEAFF.

The chain combines TRBV28 with TRBJ2-1; D perhaps matches TRBD2 (5 bases). Trimming shortened V by 8 bases and J by 0 bases, and 14 bases separated the two germline ends. CDR1 is MDHEN, CDR2 SYDVKM, per germline. The CDR3 has 15 amino acids. CDR3 sequence (DNA): TGTGCCAGCTTCAGCGGCGCGTCCTCCTACAATGAGCAGTTCTTC. It is translated as CASFSGASSYNEQFF.

The chain's CDR3 is CASSDLGQGQYF. The CDR3 DNA follows: TGTGCCAGCAGTGATTTGGGGCAGGGGCAGTACTTC. The J gene is TRBJ2-7, the V gene TRBV2; D perhaps matches TRBD1 (5 bases). CDR1 is SNHLY and CDR2 is FYNNEI in the germline V gene. V was shortened by 3 bases and J by 9 bases, with 12 bases between the two germline ends. The CDR3 consists of 12 residues.

This rearrangement joins TRBV28 to TRBJ2-7; 10 nucleotides line up with TRBD2. Germline V gene sequence: CDR1 MDHEN, CDR2 SYDVKM. Trimming cost V 2 bases and J 1 base; bases outside gene matches: 2. The CDR3 contains 15 residues. The CDR3 is CASSLLAGVSYEQYF. The CDR3 DNA reads as TGTGCCAGCAGTTTACTAGCGGGAGTATCCTACGAGCAGTACTTC.

V and J are TRBV2 and TRBJ2-3; 7 bases agree with TRBD1. This CDR3 region has 14 residues. CDR1 is SNHLY, CDR2 FYNNEI, per germline. The V segment lost 8 bases and the J segment 2 bases; nucleotides outside the gene matches: 7. The CDR3 protein is CASGMTGPTDTQYF. The CDR3 nucleotides read TGTGCCAGCGGGATGACAGGGCCCACAGATACGCAGTATTTT.

The V gene is TRBV3-1 (or the pseudogene TRBV3-2), the J gene TRBJ1-2, with TRBD1 identical over 12 bases. This CDR3 spans 16 amino acids. Trimming cost V 4 bases and J 5 bases; bases outside gene matches: 8. CDR1 is LGHDT, CDR2 YNNKEL, per germline (reference sequence). This CDR3 reads CASSRDRGRDWYGYTF. The CDR3, as DNA: TGTGCCAGCAGCCGGGACAGGGGGCGCGATTGGTATGGCTACACCTTC.

The chain combines TRBV9 with TRBJ2-1, with TRBD2 matching 7 bases. Looked up from germline, CDR1 is SGDLS and CDR2 is YYNGEE. With V trimmed by 1 base and J by 6 bases, 4 bases remained unmatched. This CDR3 is built from 14 residues. The CDR3 coding sequence is TGTGCCAGCAGCGTATTGGCTAGCGGCAATGAGCAGTTCTTC. As protein: CASSVLASGNEQFF.

J is TRBJ2-2 and V is TRBV7-9, with TRBD1 matching 8 bases. This CDR3 comprises 15 residues. Trimming took 2 bases from V and 4 from J; bases not matched to a gene: 3. In germline, CDR1 is SEHNR, CDR2 FQNEAQ (reference sequence). In nucleotides, the CDR3 is TGTGCCAGCAGCTTATTACAGGGGGGCACCGGGGAGCTGTTTTTT. As protein: CASSLLQGGTGELFF.

V is TRBV10-1 and J is TRBJ1-4; D gene unclear. CDR3 length equals 13 residues. V gave up 3 bases and J gave up 7 bases, with 9 bases separating them. Germline values: CDR1 WNHNN, CDR2 SYGVQD (reference sequence). Written as DNA, the CDR3 is TGCGCCAGCAGTGATGGACTAGGTGAAAAACTGTTTTTT. Protein: CASSDGLGEKLFF.

The V gene is TRBV7-3, the J gene TRBJ2-1; 7 bases match TRBD2. Germline-derived CDR1 and CDR2 are SGHTA and FQGTGA. The CDR3 is 16 residues long. Germline trimming cut 3 bases from V and 4 bases from J; bases unmatched to any gene: 9. The CDR3 region is CASSFLRDYIYNEQFF. CDR3 DNA sequence: TGTGCCAGCAGCTTCCTCCGGGACTACATATACAATGAGCAGTTCTTC.